The rows below give T cell receptor beta chains drawn from one sample of a study of blood T cells in healthy people across ages. TCRdb reprocessed the 5' RACE reads with MiXCR, giving one entry per CDR3 protein. The table records more than 800,000 distinct CDR3 sequences, 25% to 30% of them present only once. Sequenced: blood. The receptors here all came from a woman aged 80 or over in good health. CDR3s include the opening cysteine and the closing phenylalanine or tryptophan. Each record gives: V gene, CDR3 protein.

>TRBV5-1
CASSWKDREETQYF
>TRBV12-3/TRBV12-4
CASTLRVSGDTQYF
>TRBV27
CASSFTRDSNIQYF
>TRBV9
CAGSVGATFNYGYTF
>TRBV20-1
CSAQRGPAYNEQFF
>TRBV11-2
CASSPPDGETQYF
>TRBV10-3
CAIRGRKYGYTF
>TRBV6-2/TRBV6-3
CASRDMNTGELFF
>TRBV6-2/TRBV6-3
CASRRTGATNQPQHF
>TRBV6-1
CASSPRDFAYEQYF
>TRBV11-2
CASSYKGNRRTGELFF
>TRBV12-3/TRBV12-4
CASSLGVGGPQHF
>TRBV7-9
CASSLVGGTGDEQYF
>TRBV27
CASSPSTYEQYF
>TRBV7-2
CASSLDPVQRNYGYTF
>TRBV6-6
CASIQLIGGGELFF
>TRBV20-1
CSARDLTTGLIERSYEQYF
>TRBV28
CASRLRTATIANQPQHF
>TRBV30
CAWSVGTGYEQYF
>TRBV6-2/TRBV6-3
CASKSEPATGELFF
>TRBV20-1
CSARDQTDYGGYTF